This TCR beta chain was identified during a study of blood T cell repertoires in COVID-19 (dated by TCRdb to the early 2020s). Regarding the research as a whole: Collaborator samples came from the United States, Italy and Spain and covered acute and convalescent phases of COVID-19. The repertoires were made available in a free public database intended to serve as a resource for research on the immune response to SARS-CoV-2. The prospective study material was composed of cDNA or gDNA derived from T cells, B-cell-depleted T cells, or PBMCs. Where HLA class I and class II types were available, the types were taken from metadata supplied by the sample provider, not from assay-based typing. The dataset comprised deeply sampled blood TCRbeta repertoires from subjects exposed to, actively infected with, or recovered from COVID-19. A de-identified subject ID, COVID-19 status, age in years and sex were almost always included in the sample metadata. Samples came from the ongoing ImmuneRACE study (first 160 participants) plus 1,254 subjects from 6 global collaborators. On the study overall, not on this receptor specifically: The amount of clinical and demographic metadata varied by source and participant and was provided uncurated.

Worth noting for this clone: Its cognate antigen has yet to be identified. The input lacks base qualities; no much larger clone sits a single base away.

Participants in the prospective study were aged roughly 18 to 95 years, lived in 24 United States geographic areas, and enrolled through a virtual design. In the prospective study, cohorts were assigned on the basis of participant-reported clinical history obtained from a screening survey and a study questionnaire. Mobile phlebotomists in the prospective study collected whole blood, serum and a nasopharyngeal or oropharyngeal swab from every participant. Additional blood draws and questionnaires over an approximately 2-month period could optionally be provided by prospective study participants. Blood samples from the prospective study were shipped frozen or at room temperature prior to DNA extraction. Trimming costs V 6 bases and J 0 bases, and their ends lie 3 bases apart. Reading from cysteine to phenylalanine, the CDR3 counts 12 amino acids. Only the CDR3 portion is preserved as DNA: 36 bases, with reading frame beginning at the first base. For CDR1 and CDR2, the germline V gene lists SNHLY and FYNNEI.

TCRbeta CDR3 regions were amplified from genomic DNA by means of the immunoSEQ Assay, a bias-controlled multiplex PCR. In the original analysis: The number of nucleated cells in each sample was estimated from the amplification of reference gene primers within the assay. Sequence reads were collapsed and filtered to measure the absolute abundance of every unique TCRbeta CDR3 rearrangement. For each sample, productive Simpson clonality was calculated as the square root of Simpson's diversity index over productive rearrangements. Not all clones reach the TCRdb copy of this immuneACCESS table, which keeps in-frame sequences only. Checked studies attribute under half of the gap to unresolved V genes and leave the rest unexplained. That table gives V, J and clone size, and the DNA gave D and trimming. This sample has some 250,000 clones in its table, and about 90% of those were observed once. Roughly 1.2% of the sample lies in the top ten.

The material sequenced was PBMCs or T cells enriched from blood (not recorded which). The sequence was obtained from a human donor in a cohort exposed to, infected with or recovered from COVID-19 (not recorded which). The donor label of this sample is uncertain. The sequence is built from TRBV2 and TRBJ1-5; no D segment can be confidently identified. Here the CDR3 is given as CASSNSNQPQHF. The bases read TGTGCCAGCAGCAATAGCAATCAGCCCCAGCATTTT.